This TCR beta chain comes out of a study of blood T cell repertoires in COVID-19. The CDR3 length is 15 residues. Trimming shortened V by 1 base and J by 1 base, and 10 bases separated the two germline ends. Germline CDR1 reads LGHDT; CDR2 reads YNNKEL (reference sequence). TCRdb keeps only in-frame clones here, not all; method: immunoSEQ multiplex PCR. This table has some 230,000 clones, 84% appearing once. This chain links TRBV3-1 (or the pseudogene TRBV3-2) with TRBJ1-1, with D maybe TRBD1 (6 bases). Sequenced: peripheral blood. This TCR derives from a woman aged 55-69 years with acute or convalescent COVID-19. CDR3 residues: CASSQGHRANTEAFF. CDR3 DNA sequence: TGTGCCAGCAGCCAAGGGCACAGGGCGAACACTGAAGCTTTCTTT.